This T cell receptor beta chain emerged from a study of blood T cell repertoires in COVID-19. Germline lookup yields CDR1 SNHLY and CDR2 FYNNEI. CDR3 size: 14 residues. Trimming removed 8 bases at V and 4 bases at J, with 14 bases between. Study processing details: Using reference gene primer amplification, nucleated cell counts were estimated. Profiled with immunoSEQ multiplex PCR; TCRdb holds only in-frame clones, not every one. The V and J calls and clone size are taken from that table; D and trimming were inferred from the DNA. The sample shows about 310,000 clones, almost 90% of them seen only once. Of note for this clone: The same CDR3 also results from other DNA sequences found in this sample.

The rearrangement links TRBV2 to TRBJ2-2; TRBD1 is a possible D gene (5 bases). The material sequenced was peripheral blood. This clonotype originated in a woman in her thirties or forties with COVID-19, enrolled during active disease. The CDR3: CASRTGSGTGELFF. CDR3 nucleotide sequence: TGTGCCAGCCGTACAGGATCGGGCACCGGGGAGCTGTTTTTT. Full variable domain (rest looked up from reference TRBV2 and TRBJ2-2): EPEVTQTPSHQVTQMGQEVILRCVPISNHLYFYWYRQILGQKVEFLVSFYNNEISEKSEIFDDQFSVERPDGSNFTLKIRSTKLEDSAMYFCASRTGSGTGELFFGEGSRLTVL.